One sample yielded the 32 T cell receptor beta chains listed below, sequenced in a study of shared clonotypes between healthy human individuals. CD45RO-negative, CCR7-selected cells formed the naive CD8 fraction, which excluded terminally differentiated effector memory CD45RA+ cells. TCRdb keeps only in-frame clones here, not all; method: immunoSEQ multiplex PCR. This sample carries over 2 million clones, around 96% of them seen once, and the ten largest clones take 0.9% to 1.4%. Material: naive CD8+ T cells sorted from blood. These TCRs come from a man aged 18 to 35 in good health.

The rearrangement joins TRBV7-2 to TRBJ2-3; 11 bases line up with TRBD2. This CDR3 is built from 19 residues. The V gene's germline CDR1 is SGHTA and CDR2 FQGNSA. With 2 bases clipped from V and 4 bases from J, the junction kept 14 bases outside the gene matches. For the CDR3, the DNA is TGTGCCAGCAGCTTACCGGCAACACTAGCGGGAGATTGGGCAGATACGCAGTATTTT. It codes for CASSLPATLAGDWADTQYF. The entire variable domain, with the rest obtained from reference TRBV7-2 and TRBJ2-3, is as follows: GAGVSQSPSNKVTEKGKDVELRCDPISGHTALYWYRQSLGQGLEFLIYFQGNSAPDKSGLPSDRFSAERTGGSVSTLTIQRTQQEDSAVYLCASSLPATLAGDWADTQYFGPGTRLTVL.

This clone was counted a single time. The same CDR3 also results from other DNA sequences found in this sample. The chain employs TRBV27 and TRBJ1-2, with a possible D match to TRBD1 (5 bases). V was pared by 0 bases and J by 4 bases, with 9 bases between. Per germline, CDR1 MNHEY and CDR2 SMNVEV (reference sequence). CDR3 length equals 14 residues. The CDR3 DNA reads as TGTGCCAGCAGTTTATCGCCGGGGGGCTATGGCTACACCTTC. As protein: CASSLSPGGYGYTF.

The chain recombines TRBV6-5 with TRBJ2-2; D is perhaps TRBD1 (6 bases). Germline-derived CDR1 and CDR2 are MNHEY and SVGAGI. The length of the CDR3 is 15 residues. V lost 6 bases to trimming and J lost 2 bases, with 13 bases between them. Here the CDR3 reads CASSEGVINTGELFF. The CDR3 nucleotides read TGTGCCAGCAGCGAGGGGGTGATAAACACCGGGGAGCTGTTTTTT.

This rearrangement joins TRBV9 to TRBJ2-1; the match to TRBD2 covers 7 bases. From germline, CDR1 is SGDLS and CDR2 YYNGEE. J gave up 3 bases and V 6 bases, and 6 bases lay outside the gene matches. CDR3 size: 14 residues. For the CDR3, the DNA is TGTGCCAGCACCGGTGGGGGGGGCTACAATGAGCAGTTCTTC. Amino acid sequence: CASTGGGGYNEQFF. Complete variable domain (other parts from reference TRBV9 and TRBJ2-1): DSGVTQTPKHLITATGQRVTLRCSPRSGDLSVYWYQQSLDQGLQFLIQYYNGEERAKGNILERFSAQQFPDLHSELNLSSLELGDSALYFCASTGGGGYNEQFFGPGTRLTVL.

On this clone itself: Within the sample, other DNA sequences also encode this same CDR3. The chain recombines TRBV9 with TRBJ2-7; no definite D call. Between the trimmed V and J ends, which lost 0 bases and 0 bases, there was a span of 7 bases. Germline CDR1 is SGDLS and CDR2 is YYNGEE. The CDR3 totals 14 residues. Here the CDR3 DNA reads TGTGCCAGCAGCGTAGGCTTGAGCTCCTACGAGCAGTACTTC. Its protein product is CASSVGLSSYEQYF.

The genes are TRBV29-1 and TRBJ1-1; D not certain. CDR1 SQVTM and CDR2 ANQGSEA come from the germline V gene. The V and J ends lost 6 bases and 1 base respectively, with 9 bases between them. This CDR3 has 12 residues. CDR3 bases: TGCAGCGTGTCACCAGAGAACACTGAAGCTTTCTTT. Encoded protein: CSVSPENTEAFF.

Note on this clone: The same CDR3 is also encoded by other DNA sequences in this sample. J is TRBJ1-5 and V is TRBV27; a weak D match, TRBD1 (5 bases). The V gene's germline CDR1 is MNHEY and CDR2 SMNVEV (reference sequence). The CDR3 runs to 14 residues. Trimming removed 3 bases at V and 4 bases at J, with 10 bases between. CDR3 in amino acids: CASSLGQTNQPQHF. CDR3 nucleotides: TGTGCCAGCAGTTTGGGGCAGACTAATCAGCCCCAGCATTTT.

V usage is TRBV5-8 and J usage is TRBJ2-7, with a weak D call TRBD2 (7 bases). Germline V gene sequence: CDR1 SGHTS, CDR2 YDEGEE. The V end lost 3 bases, the J end lost 4 bases, and 14 bases lay between the germline ends. The CDR3 runs to 14 residues. CDR3 amino acids: CASSYGEGGYEQYF. The CDR3 bases are TGTGCCAGCAGCTACGGGGAGGGGGGTTACGAGCAGTACTTC.

This sequence joins TRBV5-4 and TRBJ2-1, with D possibly being TRBD1 (6 bases). The CDR3 is made up of 15 amino acids. The V and J ends lost 4 bases and 6 bases respectively, with 17 bases between them. CDR1 and CDR2 (germline): SGHNT, YYREEE (reference sequence). The CDR3 nucleotides read TGTGCCAGCAGCACGGGACAAGCCTCCCTCAATGAGCAGTTCTTC. This gives the protein CASSTGQASLNEQFF.

This sequence joins TRBV4-3 and TRBJ1-2; D ambiguous. The germline gives CDR1 LGHNA, CDR2 YSLEER. The V end lost 2 bases, the J end lost 7 bases, and 23 bases lay between the germline ends. This CDR3 comprises 17 residues. The CDR3 reads CASSQSATPRVEGGYTF. Written as DNA, the CDR3 is TGCGCCAGCAGCCAAAGCGCCACTCCGAGGGTAGAGGGTGGCTACACCTTC.

The chain recombines TRBV7-9 with TRBJ2-7; D is unclear. There are 15 residues in the CDR3. From germline, CDR1 is SEHNR and CDR2 FQNEAQ (reference sequence). V lost 5 bases and J 0 bases, leaving 14 bases between the germline ends. The chain's CDR3 is CASSPPGQASYEQYF. DNA of the CDR3: TGTGCCAGCAGCCCGCCGGGTCAGGCCTCCTACGAGCAGTACTTC.

This chain joins TRBV2 and TRBJ2-7; 9 nucleotides align to TRBD2. Trimming removed 8 bases from V and 3 bases from J; junction bases left unmatched: 11. CDR1 and CDR2 (germline): SNHLY, FYNNEI. The CDR3 is 15 amino acids. CDR3 in amino acids: CASSYPLAGLYEQYF. The CDR3 DNA reads as TGTGCCAGCTCCTACCCCCTAGCGGGACTCTACGAGCAGTACTTC.

The chain is built from TRBV11-2 and TRBJ2-2; 14 bases agree with TRBD2. This CDR3 has 16 residues. V lost 5 bases, J lost 5 bases, and 4 bases stayed unmatched. The germline CDR1 and CDR2 sequences are SGHAT and FQNNGV. CDR3 sequence reads: CASSPGTSGRTGELFF. The CDR3 nucleotides are TGTGCCAGCAGCCCAGGGACTAGCGGGAGAACCGGGGAGCTGTTTTTT. Full variable domain (missing parts from reference TRBV11-2 and TRBJ2-2): EAGVAQSPRYKIIEKRQSVAFWCNPISGHATLYWYQQILGQGPKLLIQFQNNGVVDDSQLPKDRFSAERLKGVDSTLKIQPAKLEDSAVYLCASSPGTSGRTGELFFGEGSRLTVL.

V gene TRBV13 combines with J gene TRBJ2-2, with 9 bases aligning to TRBD1. CDR3 length: 17 residues. J gave up 3 bases and V 0 bases, and 5 bases lay outside the gene matches. Looked up from germline, CDR1 is PRHDT and CDR2 is FYEKMQ (reference sequence). The CDR3 loop reads CASSLGRTGEDTGELFF. CDR3 coding DNA: TGTGCCAGCAGCTTAGGTCGGACAGGGGAAGACACCGGGGAGCTGTTTTTT.

This clone was picked up a small number of times. CDR3 in DNA: TGTGCCAGCAGCTCGGACAGAACCAATGAGCAGTTCTTC. Translated: CASSSDRTNEQFF. V is TRBV11-3 and J is TRBJ2-1; possible D gene TRBD1, 6 bases. The CDR3 has 13 amino acids. V shed 4 bases and J shed 6 bases, with 10 bases lying between them. Germline assignment: CDR1 SGHNT and CDR2 YENEEA.

The sample holds one count of this clone. The chain joins TRBV11-2 to TRBJ1-1, with unresolved D. Germline CDR1 SGHAT, CDR2 FQNNGV. V was trimmed by 5 bases and J by 3 bases, leaving 10 bases between them. The length of the CDR3 is 13 residues. CDR3 region: CASSNTPDTEAFF. The CDR3 DNA is TGTGCCAGCAGCAACACGCCGGACACTGAAGCTTTCTTT. Filled out from reference TRBV11-2 and TRBJ1-1, the complete variable domain reads EAGVAQSPRYKIIEKRQSVAFWCNPISGHATLYWYQQILGQGPKLLIQFQNNGVVDDSQLPKDRFSAERLKGVDSTLKIQPAKLEDSAVYLCASSNTPDTEAFFGQGTRLTVV.

This clone showed up just once. The chain links TRBV4-1 to TRBJ2-7; D gene uncertain. The CDR3 has 14 amino acids. The V end was cut by 0 bases, the J end by 4 bases, with 10 bases between. Germline V gene lookup returns CDR1 MGHRA and CDR2 YSYEKL. The CDR3 loop is CASSQEAQFYEQYF. The DNA for the CDR3 is TGCGCCAGCAGCCAAGAGGCGCAGTTTTACGAGCAGTACTTC.

This chain uses TRBV7-2 with TRBJ2-7; 15 bases are shared with TRBD2. Looked up from germline, CDR1 is SGHTA and CDR2 is FQGNSA. This CDR3 has 21 amino acids. The V gene end was trimmed by 0 bases and the J gene end by 6 bases; junction bases not matched to a gene: 18. In DNA, the CDR3 is TGTGCCAGCAGCTTAGCCACCCGGGAGGCTGGGACTAGCGGGGGGTTGGTCGAGCAGTACTTC. Amino acids: CASSLATREAGTSGGLVEQYF.

This clone has a handful of counts. The chain links TRBV15 to TRBJ2-5; D is perhaps TRBD1 (6 bases). This CDR3 has 16 amino acids. The germline gives CDR1 LNHNV, CDR2 YYDKDF (reference sequence). V gave up 3 bases and J gave up 2 bases, with 16 bases separating them. The CDR3 sequence: CATSSNRDKGQETQYF. The CDR3 DNA is TGTGCCACCAGCAGTAACCGGGACAAGGGACAAGAGACCCAGTACTTC. The whole variable domain, remainder taken from reference TRBV15 and TRBJ2-5, is DAMVIQNPRYQVTQFGKPVTLSCSQTLNHNVMYWYQQKSSQAPKLLFHYYDKDFNNEADTPDNFQSRRPNTSFCFLDIRSPGLGDTAMYLCATSSNRDKGQETQYFGPGTRLLVL.

This clone occurred once. The CDR3 is CASTDSNYGYTF. The CDR3 coding sequence is TGTGCCAGTACAGACAGTAACTATGGCTACACCTTC. The chain joins TRBV19 to TRBJ1-2, with D tentatively TRBD1 (5 bases). With 7 bases removed from V and 1 base from J, the gap between germline ends came to 7 bases. CDR3 length: 12 residues. Looked up from germline, CDR1 is LNHDA and CDR2 is SQIVND (reference sequence).

The rearrangement links TRBV6-5 to TRBJ1-6; 8 bases map to TRBD1. Trimming took 6 bases from V and 9 from J; bases not matched to a gene: 10. The CDR3 is 15 amino acids. Germline V gene sequence: CDR1 MNHEY, CDR2 SVGAGI. The CDR3 protein is CASSPSTGVVSPLHF. CDR3 coding DNA: TGTGCCAGCAGCCCTTCGACAGGGGTGGTTTCACCCCTCCACTTT.

The V call is TRBV29-1, the J call TRBJ2-7; D uncertain. The CDR3 has 12 residues. Germline-derived CDR1 and CDR2 are SQVTM and ANQGSEA. The V gene lost 3 bases and the J gene lost 3 bases, with 9 bases spanning the gap. The CDR3 region has the DNA TGCAGCGTTGAGGACCTGGACTACGAGCAGTACTTC. Amino acids: CSVEDLDYEQYF.

The chain is built from TRBV7-9 and TRBJ2-1; tentatively, D is TRBD1 or TRBD2 (7 bases each). V gave up 3 bases and J gave up 6 bases, with 9 bases separating them. This CDR3 contains 13 residues. Looked up from germline, CDR1 is SEHNR and CDR2 is FQNEAQ (reference sequence). The CDR3, as DNA: TGTGCCAGCAGCTTCAGGGGGGGCAATGAGCAGTTCTTC. Its protein product is CASSFRGGNEQFF.

This chain connects TRBV13 to TRBJ1-2; D gene ambiguous. The CDR3 spans 16 residues. CDR1 and CDR2 from the germline V gene are PRHDT and FYEKMQ (reference sequence). V shed 0 bases and J shed 0 bases, with 11 bases lying between them. This CDR3 reads CASSLGLGPSNYGYTF. The DNA for the CDR3 is TGTGCCAGCAGCTTAGGCCTCGGCCCCTCTAACTATGGCTACACCTTC.

The genes are TRBV7-9 and TRBJ2-3; 11 bases fit TRBD1. CDR1 is SEHNR and CDR2 is FQNEAQ in the germline V gene (reference sequence). This CDR3 spans 16 amino acids. J lost 3 bases, V lost 3 bases, and 5 bases had no gene match. CDR3 nucleotides: TGTGCCAGCAGCTTGCCGGGACAGGGGGAAACAGATACGCAGTATTTT. Residues: CASSLPGQGETDTQYF.

With respect to this clone: The identical CDR3 is also encoded by other nucleotide sequences in the sample. V usage is TRBV9 and J usage is TRBJ2-1; D may be TRBD2 (6 bases). V lost 0 bases, J lost 4 bases, and 11 bases lay in between. The CDR3 consists of 15 residues. Germline V CDR1 and CDR2: SGDLS, YYNGEE. CDR3 protein: CASSVVSGEYNEQFF. The CDR3 nucleotides read TGTGCCAGCAGCGTAGTTAGCGGAGAATACAATGAGCAGTTCTTC.

The gene calls are TRBV2 and TRBJ1-1; D possibly corresponds to TRBD1 (5 bases). V gave up 8 bases and J gave up 1 base, with 11 bases separating them. Germline lookup yields CDR1 SNHLY and CDR2 FYNNEI. CDR3 size: 13 residues. The CDR3 sequence is CASWGLWNTEAFF. The CDR3 nucleotides are TGTGCCAGCTGGGGACTGTGGAACACTGAAGCTTTCTTT.

The CDR3 DNA reads TGTGCCAGCAGCGTTAAAGGGTCCCCCTCTGGGGCCAACGTCCTGACTTTC. Translated: CASSVKGSPSGANVLTF. The genes are TRBV9 and TRBJ2-6; no clear D. This CDR3 is 17 amino acids long. The germline gives CDR1 SGDLS, CDR2 YYNGEE. V gave up 2 bases and J gave up 0 bases, with 12 bases separating them.

The chain employs TRBV7-9 and TRBJ1-2; TRBD1 is a possible D gene (5 bases). Trimming removed 7 bases at V and 7 bases at J, with 10 bases between. There are 11 residues in the CDR3. Looked up from germline, CDR1 is SEHNR and CDR2 is FQNEAQ (reference sequence). DNA of the CDR3: TGTGCCAGCAATGGTGGGGCTGGCTACACCTTC. Residues: CASNGGAGYTF.

For this clone: This sample includes further DNA sequences coding for the same CDR3. The genes are TRBV20-1 and TRBJ2-3; D is unresolved. Germline V gene data show CDR1 as DFQATT and CDR2 as SNEGSKA (reference sequence). V was trimmed by 6 bases and J by 6 bases, leaving 7 bases between them. This CDR3 spans 10 amino acids. The CDR3 DNA is TGCAGTGCCAGCGTCGATACGCAGTATTTT. This translates into CSASVDTQYF.

This chain connects TRBV25-1 to TRBJ2-7; D gene ambiguous. The germline CDR1 and CDR2 sequences are MGHDK and SYGVNS. CDR3 length: 14 residues. V was clipped by 5 bases and J by 5 bases, with 16 bases between them. DNA of the CDR3: TGTGCCAGCAGTCCGGAAGGGTTCGTGGACGAGCAGTACTTC. Translated: CASSPEGFVDEQYF.

The chain employs TRBV6-5 and TRBJ2-1, with D tentatively TRBD1 (6 bases). The germline V gene encodes CDR1 MNHEY and CDR2 SVGAGI. V lost 0 bases to trimming and J lost 6 bases, with 15 bases between them. This CDR3 contains 16 residues. This CDR3 is CASSYSNRVAGNEQFF. CDR3 DNA: TGTGCCAGCAGTTACTCGAACAGGGTGGCGGGCAATGAGCAGTTCTTC.